This record covers a single TCR beta chain. Its antigen is unknown. A sample-barcoded 5' primer and a J-beta primer mix were used in a second PCR of roughly 7 to 11 cycles. Template switching added a 12-random-nucleotide identifier to every cDNA molecule. TCRdb processed the 5' RACE reads anew with MiXCR; each CDR3 protein has one entry. The data show hundreds of thousands of distinct CDR3 sequences, with less than 60% seen just once and roughly 25% held by the top ten. Peripheral blood was drawn, ten milliliters per donor. The data were obtained in a study of blood T cells in healthy people across ages. Whole-study results and caveats: Across the age range, TCR beta diversity per million T cells fell in a roughly linear way. Estimated diversity across one million T cells was deemed an underestimate.

This CDR3 comprises 11 residues. Germline CDR1 and CDR2: DFQATT and SNEGSKA (reference sequence). This clonotype was obtained from a man of 80 years or more in good health. Sequencing was done on a sample of blood. V gene TRBV20-1 combines with J gene TRBJ2-7, with a tentative D call TRBD1 (6 bases). The J call may be mistaken, given a closer DNA end match to TRBJ2-5. The CDR3 spells CSVSDRETQYF. CDR3 nucleotides: TGCAGTGTTAGCGACAGGGAGACCCAGTACTTC.